The clone carrying this T cell receptor beta chain was observed a handful of times. Its antigen is undetermined. With a J-beta primer mix and a sample-barcoded 5' primer, a second PCR ran roughly 7 to 11 cycles. All samples yielded 3 million or more CDR3-containing paired-end reads. TCRdb used MiXCR to reprocess the 5' RACE reads, holding one entry per CDR3 protein. The sample shows a few hundred thousand distinct CDR3 sequences, approximately 52% of them seen only once. The data were obtained in a study of blood T cells in healthy people across ages. Study results and limitations: Researchers said unsorted PBMCs prevented a conclusive naive versus antigen-experienced comparison. TCR beta diversity was tightly associated with the proportion of naive T cells.

The sequenced sample consisted of blood. This receptor was taken from a man between 60 and 70 years old in good health.

CDR3 region: CASSFSSDTQYF. The CDR3 DNA reads as TGCGCCAGCAGCTTTTCTTCAGATACGCAGTATTTT. The V and J genes are TRBV5-1 and TRBJ2-3; D remains ambiguous. The CDR3 consists of 12 residues. CDR1 SGHRS and CDR2 YFSETQ come from the germline V gene. V lost 2 bases to trimming and J lost 4 bases, with 5 bases between them.